This T cell receptor beta chain originates from a study of shared clonotypes between healthy human individuals. Study-wide background: Plates per donor: three CD4 naive, three CD4 memory, two CD8 naive, one CD8 memory. Study findings and constraints: Memory subsets generally showed lower estimated richness than naive subsets.

Turning to this clone: Its antigen is currently unknown.

Losses at the gene ends were 6 bases for V and 6 bases for J; bases not matched to a gene: 10. The CDR3 runs to 15 residues. Germline-derived CDR1 and CDR2 are SNHLY and FYNNEI. Profiling relied on immunoSEQ multiplex PCR, and the TCRdb table lists in-frame clones only, not all of them. The table records roughly 120,000 clones, around two thirds of them present only once. This sequence was found in a woman in her twenties or thirties in good health. The sequencing sample was made of memory CD8+ T cells sorted from blood. Subset denoted: CD45RO+ cells pooled with CCR7-negative TemRA cells. The chain employs TRBV2 and TRBJ2-2; 7 nucleotides agree with TRBD2. Here the CDR3 DNA reads TGTGCCAGCAGCCCCGGGACTAAGCTTCCCGGGGAGCTGTTTTTT. It is translated as CASSPGTKLPGELFF.